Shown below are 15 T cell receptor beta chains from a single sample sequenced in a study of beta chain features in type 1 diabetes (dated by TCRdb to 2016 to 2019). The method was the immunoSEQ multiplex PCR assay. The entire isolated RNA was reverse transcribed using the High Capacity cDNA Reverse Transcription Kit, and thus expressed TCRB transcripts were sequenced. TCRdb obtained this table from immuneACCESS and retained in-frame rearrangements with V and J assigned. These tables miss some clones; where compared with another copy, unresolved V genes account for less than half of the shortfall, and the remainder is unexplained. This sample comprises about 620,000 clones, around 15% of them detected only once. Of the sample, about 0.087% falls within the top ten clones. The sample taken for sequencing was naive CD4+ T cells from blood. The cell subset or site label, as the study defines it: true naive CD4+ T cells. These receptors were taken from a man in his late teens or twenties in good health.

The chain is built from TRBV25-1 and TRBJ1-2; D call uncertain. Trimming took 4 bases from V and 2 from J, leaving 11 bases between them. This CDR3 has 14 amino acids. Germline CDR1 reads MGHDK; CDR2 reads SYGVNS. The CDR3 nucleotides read TGTGCCAGCAGTGTAGGCGGCGGGAACTATGGCTACACCTTC. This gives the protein CASSVGGGNYGYTF.

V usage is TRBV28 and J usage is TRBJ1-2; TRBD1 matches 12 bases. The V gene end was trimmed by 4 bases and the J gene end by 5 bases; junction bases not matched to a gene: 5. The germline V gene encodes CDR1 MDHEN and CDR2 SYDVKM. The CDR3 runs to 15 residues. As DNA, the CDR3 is TGTGCCAGCAGTTCCGGGGACAGGGGGCCGTATGGCTACACCTTC. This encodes CASSSGDRGPYGYTF.

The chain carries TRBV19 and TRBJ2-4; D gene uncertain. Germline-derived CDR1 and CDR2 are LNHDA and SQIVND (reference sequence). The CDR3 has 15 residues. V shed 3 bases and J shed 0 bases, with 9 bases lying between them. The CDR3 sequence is CASSILSGAKNIQYF. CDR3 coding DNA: TGTGCCAGTAGTATTTTGAGTGGAGCCAAAAACATTCAGTACTTC.

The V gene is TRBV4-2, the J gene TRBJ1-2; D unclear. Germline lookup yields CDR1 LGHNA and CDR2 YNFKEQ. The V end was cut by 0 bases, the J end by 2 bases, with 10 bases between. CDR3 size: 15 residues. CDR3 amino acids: CASSQEKTLNYGYTF. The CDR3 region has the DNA TGTGCCAGCAGCCAAGAGAAGACACTCAACTATGGCTACACCTTC.

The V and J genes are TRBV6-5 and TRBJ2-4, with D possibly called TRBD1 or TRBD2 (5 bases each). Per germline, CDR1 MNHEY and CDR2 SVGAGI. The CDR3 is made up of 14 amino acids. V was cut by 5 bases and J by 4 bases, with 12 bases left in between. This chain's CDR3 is CASSPRDLKNIQYF. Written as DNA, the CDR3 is TGTGCCAGCAGTCCTCGGGACCTGAAAAACATTCAGTACTTC.

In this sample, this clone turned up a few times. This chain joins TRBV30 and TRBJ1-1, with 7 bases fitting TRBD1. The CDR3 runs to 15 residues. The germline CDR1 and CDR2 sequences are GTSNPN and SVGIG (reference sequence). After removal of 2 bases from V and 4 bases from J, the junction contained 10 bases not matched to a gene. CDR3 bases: TGTGCCTGGAGTCCGACACCGACAGGGACCACTGAAGCTTTCTTT. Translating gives CAWSPTPTGTTEAFF.

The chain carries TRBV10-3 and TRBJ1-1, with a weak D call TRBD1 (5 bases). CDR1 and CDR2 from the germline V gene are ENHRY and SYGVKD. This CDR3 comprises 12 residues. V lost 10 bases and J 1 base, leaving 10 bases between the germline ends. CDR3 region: CATSRGNTEAFF. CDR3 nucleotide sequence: TGTGCCACATCGAGGGGGAACACTGAAGCTTTCTTT.

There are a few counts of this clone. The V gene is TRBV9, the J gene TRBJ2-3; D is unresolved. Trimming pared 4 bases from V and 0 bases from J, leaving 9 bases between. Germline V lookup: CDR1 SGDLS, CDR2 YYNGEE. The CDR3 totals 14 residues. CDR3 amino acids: CASSPRRSTDTQYF. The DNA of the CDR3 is TGTGCCAGCAGCCCCCGCCGCAGCACAGATACGCAGTATTTT. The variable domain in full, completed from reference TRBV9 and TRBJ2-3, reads DSGVTQTPKHLITATGQRVTLRCSPRSGDLSVYWYQQSLDQGLQFLIQYYNGEERAKGNILERFSAQQFPDLHSELNLSSLELGDSALYFCASSPRRSTDTQYFGPGTRLTVL.

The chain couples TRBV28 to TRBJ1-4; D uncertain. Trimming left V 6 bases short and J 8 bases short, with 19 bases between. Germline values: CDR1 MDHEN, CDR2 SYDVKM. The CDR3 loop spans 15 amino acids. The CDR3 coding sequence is TGTGCCAGCAGGGATCGGACGGGATTTGACGAAAAACTGTTTTTT. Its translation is CASRDRTGFDEKLFF.

The CDR3 DNA sequence: TGTGCCAGCAGCTTAGCGAAGGGGTCCGGGGAGCTGTTTTTT. This codes for CASSLAKGSGELFF. J is TRBJ2-2 and V is TRBV7-8; D is possibly TRBD1 (5 bases). The V and J ends lost 0 bases and 6 bases respectively, with 8 bases between them. This CDR3 has 14 amino acids. The germline CDR1 and CDR2 sequences are SGHVS and FQNEAQ.

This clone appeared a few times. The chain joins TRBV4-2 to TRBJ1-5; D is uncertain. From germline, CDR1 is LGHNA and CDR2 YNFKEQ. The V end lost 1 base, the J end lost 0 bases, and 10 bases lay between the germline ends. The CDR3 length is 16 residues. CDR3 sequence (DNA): TGTGCCAGCAGCCAAGTAATCCCTCATAGCAATCAGCCCCAGCATTTT. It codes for CASSQVIPHSNQPQHF.

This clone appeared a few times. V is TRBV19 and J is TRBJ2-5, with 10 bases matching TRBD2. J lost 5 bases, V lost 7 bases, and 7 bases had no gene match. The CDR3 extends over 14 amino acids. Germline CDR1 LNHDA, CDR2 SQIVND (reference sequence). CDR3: CASNERGGSETQYF. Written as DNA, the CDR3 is TGTGCCAGTAACGAGCGGGGGGGCTCGGAGACCCAGTACTTC.

CDR3: CASSQVMTGPVNSPLHF. For the CDR3, the DNA is TGCGCCAGCAGCCAAGTTATGACAGGGCCCGTTAATTCACCCCTCCACTTT. The chain employs TRBV4-3 and TRBJ1-6, with 7 bases that match TRBD1. The CDR3 is made up of 17 amino acids. The germline CDR1 and CDR2 sequences are LGHNA and YSLEER. The J segment lost 6 bases and the V segment lost 1 base, leaving 9 bases of the junction unmatched.

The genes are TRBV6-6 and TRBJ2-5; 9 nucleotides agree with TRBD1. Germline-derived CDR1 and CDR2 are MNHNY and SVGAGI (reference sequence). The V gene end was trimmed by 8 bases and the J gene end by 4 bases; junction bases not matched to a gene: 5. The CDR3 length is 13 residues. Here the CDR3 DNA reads TGTGCCAGCTCAGGACAGGGGCTAGAGACCCAGTACTTC. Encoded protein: CASSGQGLETQYF.

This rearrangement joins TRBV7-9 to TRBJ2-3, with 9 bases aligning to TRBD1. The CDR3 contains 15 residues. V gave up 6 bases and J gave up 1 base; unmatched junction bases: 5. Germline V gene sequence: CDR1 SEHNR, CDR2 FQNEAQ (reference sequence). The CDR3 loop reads CASRRGTGRTDTQYF. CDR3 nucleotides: TGTGCCAGCAGGCGCGGGACAGGGCGCACAGATACGCAGTATTTT. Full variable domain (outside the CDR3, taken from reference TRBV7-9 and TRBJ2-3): DTGVSQNPRHKITKRGQNVTFRCDPISEHNRLYWYRQTLGQGPEFLTYFQNEAQLEKSRLLSDRFSAERPKGSFSTLEIQRTEQGDSAMYLCASRRGTGRTDTQYFGPGTRLTVL.